The text below deals with one T cell receptor beta chain. Its target is not known. The data belong to a study of shared clonotypes between healthy human individuals. The study, taken as a whole, reports: Clonotypes that were shared across four donors made up approximately 5.1% of naive CD4 clonotypes.

Generated by immunoSEQ multiplex PCR, the TCRdb table keeps only in-frame clones and is missing some. This sample has a few million clones; approximately 94% occur once, and the top ten carry 0.14%. J lost 0 bases, V lost 3 bases, and 11 bases had no gene match. This CDR3 is 19 amino acids long. This clonotype was sampled from a man aged 18 to 30 in good health. Sequenced input: naive CD4+ T cells sorted from blood. Subset indicated: CD45RA+ positively selected. The chain couples TRBV23-1 to TRBJ1-4, with 9 positions matching TRBD1. TRBV23-1 is an ORF; its function is uncertain. CDR3 DNA sequence: TGCGCCAGCAGTCACTGGGACAGGGCAAAGCAGGCAACTAATGAAAAACTGTTTTTT. It translates to CASSHWDRAKQATNEKLFF.